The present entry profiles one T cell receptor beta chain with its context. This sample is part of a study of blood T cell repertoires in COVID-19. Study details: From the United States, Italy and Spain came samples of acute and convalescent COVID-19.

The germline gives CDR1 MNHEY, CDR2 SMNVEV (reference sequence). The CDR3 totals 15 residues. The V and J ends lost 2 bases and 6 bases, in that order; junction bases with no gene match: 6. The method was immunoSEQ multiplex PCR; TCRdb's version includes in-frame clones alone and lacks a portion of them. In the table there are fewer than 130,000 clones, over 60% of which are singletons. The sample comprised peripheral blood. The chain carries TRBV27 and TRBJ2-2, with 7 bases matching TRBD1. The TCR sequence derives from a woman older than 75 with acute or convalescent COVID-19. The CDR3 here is CASSLGVQGSGELFF. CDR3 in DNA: TGTGCCAGCAGTTTAGGTGTACAGGGGTCCGGGGAGCTGTTTTTT.